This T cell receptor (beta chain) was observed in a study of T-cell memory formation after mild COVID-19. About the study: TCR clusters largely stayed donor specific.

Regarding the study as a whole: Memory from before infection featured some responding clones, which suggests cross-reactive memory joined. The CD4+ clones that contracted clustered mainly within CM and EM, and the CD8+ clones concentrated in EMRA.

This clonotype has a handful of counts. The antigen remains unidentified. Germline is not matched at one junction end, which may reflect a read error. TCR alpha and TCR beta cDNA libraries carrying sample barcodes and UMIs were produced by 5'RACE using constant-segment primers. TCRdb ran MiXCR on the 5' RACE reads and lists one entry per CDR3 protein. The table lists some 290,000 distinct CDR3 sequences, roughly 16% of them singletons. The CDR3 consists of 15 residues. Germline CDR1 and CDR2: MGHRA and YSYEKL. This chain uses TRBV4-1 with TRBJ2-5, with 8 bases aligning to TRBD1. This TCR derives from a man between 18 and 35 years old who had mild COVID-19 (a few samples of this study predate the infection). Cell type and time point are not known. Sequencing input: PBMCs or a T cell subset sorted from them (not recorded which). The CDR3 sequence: CASSRGAGGLESQYF. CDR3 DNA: TGCGCCAGCAGCCGAGGGGCAGGGGGCCTTGAGAGCCAGTACTTC.